These T cell receptor beta chains were read from a single sample in a study of blood T cell repertoires in COVID-19. Assay used: immunoSEQ multiplex PCR; TCRdb lists only in-frame clones, some missing. The profile shows about 160,000 clones, 85% of them singletons. The specimen was peripheral blood. Every receptor here comes from a human donor with acute or convalescent COVID-19. The donor label of this sample is uncertain. CDR3s include the opening cysteine and the closing phenylalanine or tryptophan. The D gene is left open where the match is weak. Some rows have no size entry. The others give once, few or many, or a class for an expanded clone.

D: TRBD1; size: once; J: TRBJ1-5; V: TRBV6-5; CDR3: CASSQDRFNQPQHF; DNA: TGTGCCAGCAGTCAGGACAGGTTCAATCAGCCCCAGCATTTT
D: TRBD2; size: once; J: TRBJ2-3; V: TRBV7-3; CDR3: CASSLVAGGRTDTQYF; DNA: TGTGCCAGCAGCTTAGTTGCGGGGGGACGCACAGATACGCAGTATTTT
D: .; size: .; J: TRBJ2-5; V: TRBV28; CDR3: CASSSAGETQYF; DNA: TGTGCCAGCAGCTCTGCCGGGGAGACCCAGTACTTC
D: TRBD1; size: .; J: TRBJ1-2; V: TRBV11-3; CDR3: CASSTTSGQGLRAYGYTF; DNA: TGTGCCAGCAGCACTACCTCGGGACAGGGTCTCCGTGCCTATGGCTACACCTTC
D: .; size: few; J: TRBJ2-5; V: TRBV7-9; CDR3: CASSLALRDTQRQETQYF; DNA: TGTGCCAGCAGCTTAGCGCTCCGGGACACCCAGCGCCAAGAGACCCAGTACTTC
D: TRBD2; size: .; J: TRBJ2-2; V: TRBV30; CDR3: CAWGGTSGGNTGELFF; DNA: TGTGCCTGGGGAGGGACGAGCGGGGGGAACACCGGGGAGCTGTTTTTT
D: TRBD2; size: .; J: TRBJ2-7; V: TRBV6-5; CDR3: CASRSGTRRYEQYF; DNA: TGTGCCAGCAGGTCCGGGACTAGAAGATACGAGCAGTACTTC
D: .; size: .; J: TRBJ2-3; V: TRBV24-1; CDR3: CATSDPGQAGTQYF; DNA: TGTGCCACCAGTGACCCCGGTCAGGCTGGTACGCAGTATTTT
D: .; size: .; J: TRBJ1-1; V: TRBV6-5; CDR3: CASSYSGGKNTEAFF; DNA: TGTGCCAGCAGTTACTCGGGGGGGAAGAACACTGAAGCTTTCTTT
D: .; size: .; J: TRBJ1-1; V: TRBV15; CDR3: CATSLHTEAFF; DNA: TGTGCCACCAGCCTTCACACTGAAGCTTTCTTT
D: TRBD1; size: few; J: TRBJ2-1; V: TRBV12-3/TRBV12-4; CDR3: CASSRGNEQFF; DNA: TGTGCCAGCAGCAGGGGGAATGAGCAGTTCTTC
D: .; size: .; J: TRBJ1-5; V: TRBV7-3; CDR3: CASSLSSHQPQHF; DNA: TGTGCCAGCAGCTTATCCTCCCATCAGCCCCAGCATTTT
D: .; size: .; J: TRBJ1-2; V: TRBV11-2; CDR3: CASSLLSNYGYTF; DNA: TGTGCCAGCAGCTTACTATCTAACTATGGCTACACCTTC
D: .; size: .; J: TRBJ1-1; V: TRBV4-1; CDR3: CASSQDGRGGLNTEAFF; DNA: TGCGCCAGCAGCCAAGATGGCAGGGGCGGTTTGAACACTGAAGCTTTCTTT
D: .; size: .; J: TRBJ1-1; V: TRBV6-5; CDR3: CASVPPGGDTEAFF; DNA: TGTGCCAGCGTCCCCCCAGGCGGGGACACTGAAGCTTTCTTT
D: .; size: once; J: TRBJ1-4; V: TRBV6-1; CDR3: CASSEVHRANEKLFF; DNA: TGTGCCAGCAGTGAAGTACACAGGGCTAATGAAAAACTGTTTTTT
D: TRBD1; size: .; J: TRBJ1-3; V: TRBV12-3/TRBV12-4; CDR3: CASSLTDRSTIYF; DNA: TGTGCCAGCAGTTTAACGGACAGGAGCACCATATATTTT
D: TRBD2; size: .; J: TRBJ2-3; V: TRBV7-3; CDR3: CASSARLAGETLGLGDTQYF; DNA: TGTGCCAGCAGCGCCAGACTAGCGGGGGAGACCTTAGGACTTGGAGATACGCAGTATTTT
D: .; size: many; J: TRBJ1-4; V: TRBV5-5; CDR3: CASSLDSGWEKLFF; DNA: TGTGCCAGCAGCTTGGACAGTGGTTGGGAAAAACTGTTTTTT
D: .; size: .; J: TRBJ2-3; V: TRBV7-2; CDR3: CASAKGLPADTQYF; DNA: TGTGCCAGCGCAAAGGGACTCCCGGCGGATACGCAGTATTTT
D: .; size: .; J: TRBJ1-2; V: TRBV4-3; CDR3: CASSQDRGYPYGYTF; DNA: TGCGCCAGCAGCCAAGATAGAGGTTACCCCTATGGCTACACCTTC
D: TRBD2; size: .; J: TRBJ2-3; V: TRBV11-3; CDR3: CASSLTQRGRTDTQYF; DNA: TGTGCCAGCAGCTTAACCCAGCGGGGTCGAACAGATACGCAGTATTTT
D: .; size: .; J: TRBJ1-6; V: TRBV6-5; CDR3: CASTPGSLNSPLHF; DNA: TGTGCCAGCACCCCGGGATCTCTTAATTCACCCCTCCACTTT
D: TRBD1; size: .; J: TRBJ1-3; V: TRBV7-2; CDR3: CASSLGDRDHSGNTIYF; DNA: TGTGCCAGCAGCTTGGGAGACAGGGACCACTCTGGAAACACCATATATTTT
D: TRBD1; size: .; J: TRBJ2-3; V: TRBV7-2; CDR3: CASSLQARQGISDTQYF; DNA: TGTGCCAGCAGCTTACAGGCGCGACAGGGGATCTCAGATACGCAGTATTTT
D: TRBD1; size: .; J: TRBJ1-1; V: TRBV6-6; CDR3: CASSTGQGYTEAFF; DNA: TGTGCCAGCAGTACAGGACAGGGGTACACTGAAGCTTTCTTT
D: TRBD1; size: once; J: TRBJ2-7; V: TRBV27; CDR3: CASSYRGRAYEQYF; DNA: TGTGCCAGCAGCTACAGGGGAAGGGCCTACGAGCAGTACTTC
D: TRBD2; size: .; J: TRBJ2-1; V: TRBV29-1; CDR3: CSAGTSGLYNEQFF; DNA: TGCAGCGCCGGGACTAGCGGGCTGTACAATGAGCAGTTCTTC
D: TRBD1; size: .; J: TRBJ1-1; V: TRBV6-2/TRBV6-3; CDR3: CASSPGGQGYTEAFF; DNA: TGTGCCAGCAGTCCGGGGGGACAGGGGTACACTGAAGCTTTCTTT
D: .; size: .; J: TRBJ1-5; V: TRBV18; CDR3: CASSPAQAYSNQPQHF; DNA: TGTGCCAGCTCACCGGCCCAGGCCTATAGCAATCAGCCCCAGCATTTT
D: .; size: .; J: TRBJ1-4; V: TRBV6-1; CDR3: CASSVLVSSGSTNEKLFF; DNA: TGTGCCAGCAGTGTACTGGTCTCGTCAGGGTCTACTAATGAAAAACTGTTTTTT
D: .; size: .; J: TRBJ1-6; V: TRBV27; CDR3: CASSWRDSYNSPLHF; DNA: TGTGCCAGCAGTTGGAGGGATTCCTATAATTCACCCCTCCACTTT
D: .; size: .; J: TRBJ1-6; V: TRBV19; CDR3: CASSIDTKGAAPLHF; DNA: TGTGCCAGTAGTATAGATACGAAGGGAGCGGCGCCCCTCCACTTT
D: .; size: .; J: TRBJ2-5; V: TRBV7-9; CDR3: CASSLAQGFWGETQYF; DNA: TGTGCCAGCAGCTTAGCTCAGGGGTTCTGGGGAGAGACCCAGTACTTC
D: .; size: few; J: TRBJ2-7; V: TRBV7-2; CDR3: CASSLDPGRGYEQYF; DNA: TGTGCCAGCAGCTTAGATCCGGGGAGAGGCTACGAGCAGTACTTC
D: .; size: .; J: TRBJ2-5; V: TRBV5-8; CDR3: CASSFIEGLAETQYF; DNA: TGTGCCAGCAGCTTTATTGAGGGCCTCGCGGAGACCCAGTACTTC
D: .; size: .; J: TRBJ1-3; V: TRBV30; CDR3: CAWGPGAGNTIYF; DNA: TGTGCCTGGGGTCCAGGGGCTGGAAACACCATATATTTT
D: TRBD1; size: .; J: TRBJ1-5; V: TRBV5-1; CDR3: CASSPTGRSNQPQHF; DNA: TGCGCCAGCAGCCCGACAGGGAGGAGCAATCAGCCCCAGCATTTT
D: TRBD1; size: .; J: TRBJ2-1; V: TRBV7-2; CDR3: CASSLAGQYEQFF; DNA: TGTGCCAGCAGCTTAGCGGGACAGTATGAGCAGTTCTTC
D: .; size: .; J: TRBJ1-1; V: TRBV21-1; CDR3: CASSHGDRVVVADTEAFF; DNA: TGTGCCAGCAGCCATGGGGACAGGGTGGTAGTAGCGGACACTGAAGCTTTCTTT
D: TRBD2; size: .; J: TRBJ2-1; V: TRBV10-3; CDR3: CAISAQLAGGPSHNEQFF; DNA: TGTGCCATCAGTGCACAACTAGCGGGGGGCCCGTCACACAATGAGCAGTTCTTC
D: .; size: .; J: TRBJ2-3; V: TRBV7-3; CDR3: CASSSSTDTQYF; DNA: TGTGCCAGCAGCTCCTCCACAGATACGCAGTATTTT
D: .; size: .; J: TRBJ1-2; V: TRBV19; CDR3: CASRTYPRGMANYGYTF; DNA: TGTGCCAGTAGGACCTACCCTCGGGGAATGGCTAACTATGGCTACACCTTC
D: .; size: .; J: TRBJ1-5; V: TRBV6-5; CDR3: CASSYSGGPGEPQHF; DNA: TGTGCCAGCAGTTACTCGGGGGGGCCAGGCGAGCCCCAGCATTTT
D: TRBD1; size: .; J: TRBJ1-6; V: TRBV5-1; CDR3: CASSLQTGKNNSPLHF; DNA: TGCGCCAGCAGCTTACAGACAGGGAAAAATAATTCACCCCTCCACTTT
D: TRBD1; size: .; J: TRBJ1-1; V: TRBV28; CDR3: CASSKQGSRTEAFF; DNA: TGTGCCAGCAGTAAACAGGGGAGTAGGACTGAAGCTTTCTTT
D: .; size: .; J: TRBJ1-1; V: TRBV19; CDR3: CASSIGLAEAFF; DNA: TGTGCCAGTAGTATCGGACTAGCTGAAGCTTTCTTT
D: .; size: .; J: TRBJ2-5; V: TRBV11-2; CDR3: CASSLGRVETQYF; DNA: TGTGCCAGCAGCTTAGGCAGGGTCGAGACCCAGTACTTC
D: TRBD1; size: .; J: TRBJ1-5; V: TRBV6-5; CDR3: CASSYQAGGGQPQHF; DNA: TGTGCCAGCAGTTACCAGGCAGGGGGTGGTCAGCCCCAGCATTTT
D: TRBD2; size: once; J: TRBJ2-2; V: TRBV3-1/TRBV3-2; CDR3: CASSQLAGGHTGELFF; DNA: TGTGCCAGCAGCCAGTTAGCGGGGGGGCACACCGGGGAGCTGTTTTTT